This T cell receptor (beta chain) came from a study of blood T cell repertoires in COVID-19. This clone showed up just once. Assay used: immunoSEQ multiplex PCR; TCRdb lists only in-frame clones, some missing. The sample lists roughly 250,000 clones, about 85% occurring once. Trimming took 5 bases from V and 9 from J; bases not matched to a gene: 10. This CDR3 has 15 amino acids. Looked up from germline, CDR1 is MNHGY and CDR2 is SVAAGI. The clonotype originates from a woman in her twenties or thirties with acute COVID-19. This chain joins TRBV6-9 and TRBJ2-1; 10 nucleotides line up with TRBD2. Sequencing input: PBMCs or T cells enriched from blood (not recorded which). The CDR3 nucleotides are TGTGCCAGCAGTCCCCTCGAGCGGGAGGGAAGTGAGCAGTTCTTC. This codes for CASSPLEREGSEQFF.